This is a list of T cell receptor beta chains from one sample in a study of CD8 T cells in Susac syndrome. One entry per CDR3 protein, called by TCRdb with MiXCR from the immunoSEQ multiplex PCR reads. The sample records under 200,000 distinct CDR3 sequences, around 93% being singletons. Sample: CD8+ T cells from PBMCs. These receptors were collected from a human donor with Susac syndrome. CDR3s include the opening cysteine and the closing phenylalanine or tryptophan. Size is stated for part of the rows, as once, few or many counts, or as a class when the clone is expanded.

J gene: TRBJ2-7; V gene: TRBV28; clone size: -; CDR3 protein: CASSLGRVSYEQYF
J gene: TRBJ2-1; V gene: TRBV14; clone size: -; CDR3 protein: CASSQRGNEQFF
J gene: TRBJ2-1; V gene: TRBV5-1; clone size: -; CDR3 protein: CASSLLFSGLDNEQFF
J gene: TRBJ2-2; V gene: TRBV20-1; clone size: -; CDR3 protein: CSASEGLINTGELFF
J gene: TRBJ1-5; V gene: TRBV4-1; clone size: -; CDR3 protein: CASSPLGRGGNQPQHF
J gene: TRBJ1-1; V gene: TRBV28; clone size: -; CDR3 protein: CASSLRDMNTEAFF
J gene: TRBJ2-5; V gene: TRBV7-3; clone size: -; CDR3 protein: CASSSAGGNQETQYF
J gene: TRBJ1-1; V gene: TRBV9; clone size: -; CDR3 protein: CASSARGEQTEAFF
J gene: TRBJ2-7; V gene: TRBV7-9; clone size: -; CDR3 protein: CASSPGTEAYEQYF
J gene: TRBJ1-2; V gene: TRBV30; clone size: -; CDR3 protein: CAWSGVGGNYGYTF
J gene: TRBJ2-2; V gene: TRBV12-5; clone size: -; CDR3 protein: CASGLVVNTGELFF
J gene: TRBJ2-1; V gene: TRBV5-4; clone size: -; CDR3 protein: CASHGEGNDFF
J gene: TRBJ2-6; V gene: TRBV2; clone size: -; CDR3 protein: CASSLRRDRTTRSGANVLTF
J gene: TRBJ2-4; V gene: TRBV20-1; clone size: -; CDR3 protein: CSARELNLAKNIQYF
J gene: TRBJ2-1; V gene: TRBV5-6; clone size: -; CDR3 protein: CASSLGRVYNEQFF
J gene: TRBJ2-6; V gene: TRBV5-6; clone size: -; CDR3 protein: CASSSRVGGANVLTF
J gene: TRBJ2-4; V gene: TRBV3-1; clone size: -; CDR3 protein: CASSQVLGSKNIQYF
J gene: TRBJ2-1; V gene: TRBV4-1; clone size: -; CDR3 protein: CASSISGAEQFF
J gene: TRBJ2-4; V gene: TRBV28; clone size: -; CDR3 protein: CASRKWKETKNIQYF
J gene: TRBJ1-5; V gene: TRBV29-1; clone size: -; CDR3 protein: CSVVIGGQVNQPQHF
J gene: TRBJ2-7; V gene: TRBV28; clone size: -; CDR3 protein: CASSWEVDGEEQYF
J gene: TRBJ2-2; V gene: TRBV3-1; clone size: -; CDR3 protein: CASSQQTSGGIDTGELFF
J gene: TRBJ2-7; V gene: TRBV9; clone size: -; CDR3 protein: CASSVQAGGLYEQYF
J gene: TRBJ1-2; V gene: TRBV20-1; clone size: -; CDR3 protein: CSATEDSVYGYTF
J gene: TRBJ1-5; V gene: TRBV12-3/TRBV12-4; clone size: -; CDR3 protein: CASTEVGNNQPQHF
J gene: TRBJ1-2; V gene: TRBV6-5; clone size: -; CDR3 protein: CARNRDSNYGYTF
J gene: TRBJ2-7; V gene: TRBV19; clone size: -; CDR3 protein: CASSSTETYEQYF
J gene: TRBJ2-2; V gene: TRBV9; clone size: -; CDR3 protein: CASSSLGQFSTGELFF
J gene: TRBJ2-7; V gene: TRBV23-1; clone size: -; CDR3 protein: CARFHEQYF
J gene: TRBJ2-7; V gene: TRBV27; clone size: once; CDR3 protein: CASSPIGPYEQYF
J gene: TRBJ2-5; V gene: TRBV5-6; clone size: -; CDR3 protein: CASSGDYQETQYF
J gene: TRBJ2-5; V gene: TRBV5-1; clone size: -; CDR3 protein: CASNFRIDQETQYF
J gene: TRBJ1-6; V gene: TRBV9; clone size: -; CDR3 protein: CASSAPRGRGTLHF
J gene: TRBJ2-3; V gene: TRBV6-1; clone size: -; CDR3 protein: CATLKGDRPFGDTQYF
J gene: TRBJ2-3; V gene: TRBV9; clone size: -; CDR3 protein: CASSAGTSDSDTQYF
J gene: TRBJ2-1; V gene: TRBV28; clone size: -; CDR3 protein: CASTAGGYYNEQFF
J gene: TRBJ2-1; V gene: TRBV7-8; clone size: -; CDR3 protein: CASTPVGGSYNEQFF
J gene: TRBJ1-1; V gene: TRBV6-1; clone size: -; CDR3 protein: CASNRARNTEGFF
J gene: TRBJ2-1; V gene: TRBV29-1; clone size: -; CDR3 protein: CSLIPGTSGRNEQFF
J gene: TRBJ2-7; V gene: TRBV15; clone size: -; CDR3 protein: CATSHGTGGGEQYF
J gene: TRBJ1-1; V gene: TRBV12-3/TRBV12-4; clone size: -; CDR3 protein: CASRPEGGSGTEAFF
J gene: TRBJ1-1; V gene: TRBV5-6; clone size: once; CDR3 protein: CASSLGYRTEAFF
J gene: TRBJ2-1; V gene: TRBV12-5; clone size: -; CDR3 protein: CASGLVFRVGNEQFF
J gene: TRBJ1-2; V gene: TRBV20-1; clone size: -; CDR3 protein: CSATTTRTGNYGYTF
J gene: TRBJ1-1; V gene: TRBV19; clone size: -; CDR3 protein: CASSRARDLNTEAFF
J gene: TRBJ1-5; V gene: TRBV28; clone size: -; CDR3 protein: CASSFGDAQPQHF
J gene: TRBJ2-1; V gene: TRBV25-1; clone size: -; CDR3 protein: CASSESEQFF
J gene: TRBJ2-5; V gene: TRBV3-1; clone size: once; CDR3 protein: CASSQSSDRDETQYF
J gene: TRBJ1-2; V gene: TRBV14; clone size: -; CDR3 protein: CASSQVLQSGYTF
J gene: TRBJ1-3; V gene: TRBV9; clone size: -; CDR3 protein: CASSVADRTWRGNTIYF
J gene: TRBJ2-7; V gene: TRBV11-2; clone size: -; CDR3 protein: CASSSGNSYEQYF
J gene: TRBJ1-2; V gene: TRBV5-4; clone size: -; CDR3 protein: CASRSSVGYGYTF
J gene: TRBJ2-5; V gene: TRBV29-1; clone size: -; CDR3 protein: CSVDGWSTGSQETQYF
J gene: TRBJ2-5; V gene: TRBV5-1; clone size: -; CDR3 protein: CASSPEGVETQYF
J gene: TRBJ2-1; V gene: TRBV27; clone size: -; CDR3 protein: CASGRGRNEQFF
J gene: TRBJ2-3; V gene: TRBV19; clone size: once; CDR3 protein: CASTYTSTDTQYF
J gene: TRBJ1-2; V gene: TRBV20-1; clone size: -; CDR3 protein: CSARHGRTGTYGYTF
J gene: TRBJ2-7; V gene: TRBV5-1; clone size: -; CDR3 protein: CASSLVEGAGEQYF
J gene: TRBJ2-4; V gene: TRBV11-2; clone size: -; CDR3 protein: CASSFVRAKNIQYF
J gene: TRBJ1-5; V gene: TRBV4-1; clone size: -; CDR3 protein: CASSLLGSTGANQPQHF